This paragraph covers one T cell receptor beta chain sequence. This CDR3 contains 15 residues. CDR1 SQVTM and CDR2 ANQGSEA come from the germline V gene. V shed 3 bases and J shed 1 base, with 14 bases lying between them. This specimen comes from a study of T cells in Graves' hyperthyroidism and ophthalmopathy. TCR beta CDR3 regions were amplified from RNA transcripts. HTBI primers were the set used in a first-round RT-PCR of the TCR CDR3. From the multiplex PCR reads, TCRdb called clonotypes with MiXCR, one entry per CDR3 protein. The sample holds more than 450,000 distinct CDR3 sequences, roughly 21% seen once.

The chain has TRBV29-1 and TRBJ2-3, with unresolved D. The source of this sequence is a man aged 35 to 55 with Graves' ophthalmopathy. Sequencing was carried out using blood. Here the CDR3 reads CSVEKTGWGTDTQYF. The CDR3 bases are TGCAGCGTTGAGAAAACGGGCTGGGGCACAGATACGCAGTATTTT.